The 25 T cell receptor beta chains reported below all come from one sample, sequenced in a study of T cells in women clearing cervical HPV infection. Here immunoSEQ multiplex PCR was the method, and the copy in TCRdb shows in-frame clones only, minus some. In all, the sample yields tens of thousands of clones. The specimen sequenced was blood buffy coat. These receptors came from a woman between 18 and 70 years old with a cervical HPV16 infection that either progressed to CIN3+ or cleared (not recorded which).

Turning to this clone: The CDR3 extends 3 residues past the end of the read, so its final part is completed from the germline J gene. This sequence joins TRBV9 and TRBJ2-7, with TRBD1 as a possible D gene (6 bases). The CDR3 loop spans 14 amino acids. V lost 4 bases and J 5 bases, leaving 16 bases between the germline ends. CDR1 SGDLS and CDR2 YYNGEE come from the germline V gene. CDR3 sequence reads: CASSPQGLFDEQYF. CDR3 bases read: TGTGCCAGCAGCCCTCAGGGGTTGTTCGACGAG.

With respect to this clone: The DNA ends 3 residues before the CDR3 does, and the rest of the CDR3 is filled in from the germline J gene. V gene TRBV10-2 combines with J gene TRBJ1-6, with D hard to call. The length of the CDR3 is 15 residues. In germline, CDR1 is WSHSY, CDR2 SAAADI. The V end lost 0 bases, the J end lost 6 bases, and 9 bases lay between the germline ends. The DNA read from the CDR3 is TGCGCCAGCAGTGAGTCGTTTCCGGGTAATTCACCC. Translating it yields CASSESFPGNSP. The complete CDR3 sequence is CASSESFPGNSPLHF.

With respect to this clone: The CDR3 is cut off 3 residues early in the read; its end comes from the germline J gene. The chain joins TRBV10-3 to TRBJ2-5; 10 nucleotides match TRBD2. The germline V gene encodes CDR1 ENHRY and CDR2 SYGVKD. Trimming cost V 2 bases and J 1 base; bases outside gene matches: 4. This CDR3 comprises 16 residues. CDR3 loop: CAISELASGGQETQYF. CDR3 DNA, as far as it was read: TGTGCCATCAGTGAGCTCGCTAGCGGGGGCCAAGAGACC.

As for this clone: Compared with germline, one end of the junction differs, possibly owing to a read error. Coverage ceases 3 residues before the CDR3 finishes, and the germline J gene fills in the end. The chain links TRBV4-2 to TRBJ2-3; D possibly corresponds to TRBD2 (5 bases). Germline V lookup: CDR1 LGHNA, CDR2 YNFKEQ. The CDR3 extends over 16 amino acids. CDR3 DNA (partial): TGCGCCAGCAGCCCCGAGTTGAGGGCTAGCACAGATACG. The encoded protein is CASSPELRASTDT. The entire CDR3 is CASSPELRASTDTQYF.

Remarks on this clone: From the germline J gene comes the end of the CDR3, since the read stops 3 residues before it. This rearrangement joins TRBV30 to TRBJ2-2; 9 bases are a match to TRBD2. The CDR3 length is 15 residues. Germline V lookup: CDR1 GTSNPN, CDR2 SVGIG (reference sequence). The trim removed 3 bases at V and 5 bases at J, leaving 7 bases unmatched. The CDR3 bases that were read are TGTGCCTGGAGAGCCGGGACTAGCCTAACCGGGGAG. Translating gives CAWRAGTSLTGE. The entire CDR3 is CAWRAGTSLTGELFF. Supplemented by reference TRBV30 and TRBJ2-2, the full variable domain reads SQTIHQWPATLVQPVGSPLSLECTVEGTSNPNLYWYRQAAGRGLQLLFYSVGIGQISSEVPQNLSASRPQDRQFILSSKKLLLSDSGFYLCAWRAGTSLTGELFFGEGSRLTVL.

Points on this clone: Read sequence stops 3 residues before the CDR3 end, and the germline J gene provides the missing end. V gene TRBV7-9 combines with J gene TRBJ2-5; maybe TRBD2 (6 bases). Germline V CDR1 and CDR2: SEHNR, FQNEAQ (reference sequence). V lost 5 bases and J 4 bases, leaving 8 bases between the germline ends. The CDR3 sequence is 12 residues long. Here the CDR3 reads CASSRGSETQYF. CDR3 DNA, as far as it was read: TGTGCCAGCAGCCGGGGGTCAGAGACC.

To note about this clone: The read finishes 3 residues shy of the CDR3 end, and the germline J gene is used to complete it. This sequence joins TRBV5-1 and TRBJ1-4; 7 bases agree with TRBD1. The CDR3 totals 16 residues. Per germline, CDR1 SGHRS and CDR2 YFSETQ. CDR3 DNA, as far as it was read: TGCGCCAGCAGCTTGGGCTCCACAGGGGATAATTCACCA. Its translation: CASSLGSTGDNSP. From start to end, the CDR3 is CASSLGSTGDNSPLFF. Based on the CDR3 plus reference TRBV5-1 and TRBJ1-4, the full variable domain is KAGVTQTPRYLIKTRGQQVTLSCSPISGHRSVSWYQQTPGQGLQFLFEYFSETQRNKGNFPGRFSGRQFSNSRSEMNVSTLELGDSALYLCASSLGSTGDNSPLFFGSGTQLSVL.

About this clone: The missing CDR3 end, 3 residues past where the read stops, is filled in from the germline J gene. The rearrangement uses TRBV7-8 and TRBJ1-3; D is undetermined. With 1 base removed from V and 2 bases from J, the gap between germline ends came to 6 bases. The CDR3 contains 14 residues. Germline values: CDR1 SGHVS, CDR2 FQNEAQ. The sequenced part of the CDR3 DNA is TGTGCCAGCAGCTTAGGCACAACTGGAAACACC. Translating gives CASSLGTTGNT. The CDR3 as a whole reads CASSLGTTGNTIYF.

About this clone: The read falls 3 residues short of the CDR3 end, and the missing part is taken from the germline J gene. V gene TRBV7-2 combines with J gene TRBJ2-3; D is ambiguous. The CDR3 length is 14 residues. Deletions cut 3 bases from V and 5 bases from J, with 12 bases between. Germline V gene data show CDR1 as SGHTA and CDR2 as FQGNSA. This CDR3 reads CASSFEKSLDTQYF. The CDR3 DNA, read in part, is TGTGCCAGCAGCTTCGAGAAATCACTAGATACG.

As to this clone: The read terminates 3 residues before the CDR3 end, so the remaining end is supplied by the germline J gene. This chain connects TRBV4-2 to TRBJ2-5; D unresolved. The V gene's germline CDR1 is LGHNA and CDR2 YNFKEQ. The CDR3 contains 17 residues. Trimming took 0 bases from V and 1 from J, leaving 15 bases between them. CDR3: CASSQEGSRAGQETQYF. The CDR3 bases that were read are TGTGCCAGCAGCCAAGAGGGCAGTAGGGCAGGCCAAGAGACC.

Comments on this clone: The read halts 3 residues ahead of the CDR3 end, with the missing end drawn from the germline J gene. The chain combines TRBV10-3 with TRBJ2-1; TRBD1 matches at 10 bases. The CDR3 sequence is 16 residues long. Unmatched junction bases numbered 10, after V lost 5 bases and J lost 6 bases. The germline CDR1 and CDR2 sequences are ENHRY and SYGVKD. CDR3 DNA, as far as it was read: TGTGCCATCAGTTTAACCGGGACAGGGGCGAGCAATGAG. Translation: CAISLTGTGASNE. From start to end, the CDR3 is CAISLTGTGASNEQFF.

Points on this clone: The CDR3 extends 3 residues past the end of the read, so its final part is completed from the germline J gene. V is TRBV5-4 and J is TRBJ1-2, with 8 bases identical to TRBD1. Germline V gene lookup returns CDR1 SGHNT and CDR2 YYREEE (reference sequence). The CDR3 length is 14 residues. The CDR3 bases that were read are TGTGCCAGCAGCTTCGCGTGGACAGGGTATAGC. Residues: CASSFAWTGYS. The whole CDR3 protein reads CASSFAWTGYSYTF. Drawing the rest from reference TRBV5-4 and TRBJ1-2, the complete variable domain is ETGVTQSPTHLIKTRGQQVTLRCSSQSGHNTVSWYQQALGQGPQFIFQYYREEENGRGNFPPRFSGLQFPNYSSELNVNALELDDSALYLCASSFAWTGYSYTFGSGTRLTVV.

As to this clone: The read ends 3 residues early relative to the CDR3; the germline J gene fills the gap. The chain uses TRBV5-4 and TRBJ1-2; a possible D gene is TRBD1 (6 bases). The CDR3 loop spans 14 amino acids. The germline V gene has CDR1 SGHNT and CDR2 YYREEE (reference sequence). The DNA read from the CDR3 is TGTGCCAGCAGCTCAGACAACAGGGTTTCCGGC. As protein: CASSSDNRVSG. Given in full, the CDR3 is CASSSDNRVSGYTF.

About this clone: The read gets to within 3 residues of the CDR3 end, and the germline J gene fills in the rest. The chain carries TRBV6-1 and TRBJ1-1; 7 bases align to TRBD1. Per the germline V gene, CDR1 is MNHNS and CDR2 is SASEGT. V was pared by 0 bases and J by 5 bases, with 6 bases of the junction left unmatched. The CDR3 consists of 15 residues. The CDR3 protein is CASSEAPGGRTEAFF. The part of the CDR3 DNA that was read is TGTGCCAGCAGTGAAGCGCCAGGGGGTCGAACTGAA.

As regards this clone: From the germline J gene comes the end of the CDR3, since the read stops 3 residues before it. This chain connects TRBV12-3 or TRBV12-4 to TRBJ1-1; tentative D call: TRBD1 (6 bases). The CDR3 is 12 amino acids. The part of the CDR3 DNA that was read is TGTGCCAGCAGTTTCGGGGGGCGGAGA. Residues: CASSFGGRR. The CDR3 in its entirety is CASSFGGRRAFF.

In regard to this clone: The sequence runs out 3 residues before the end of the CDR3; the remainder is reconstructed from the germline J gene. Other DNA sequences within the sample encode an identical CDR3. The chain combines TRBV18 with TRBJ1-5, with 9 bases fitting TRBD1. Germline CDR1 reads KGHSH; CDR2 reads LQKENI. The CDR3 contains 15 residues. Trimming took 3 bases from V and 2 from J; bases not matched to a gene: 2. CDR3 in amino acids: CASSPDRGGNQPQHF. The CDR3 bases that were read are TGTGCCAGCTCACCGGACAGGGGAGGCAATCAGCCC.

A note on this clone: The observed sequence ends 3 residues before the CDR3 terminus, with the missing tail filled in from the germline J gene. V and J are TRBV7-2 and TRBJ2-3; 9 bases are a match to TRBD1. The ends lost 5 bases at V and 3 bases at J; junction bases unmatched: 6. The length of the CDR3 is 15 residues. The germline CDR1 and CDR2 sequences are SGHTA and FQGNSA. The CDR3 is CASSRGTGRTDTQYF. The sequenced CDR3 bases are TGTGCCAGCAGCCGCGGGACAGGGAGGACAGATACG.

A note on this clone: The CDR3 end is not reached by the read, which stops 3 residues before it; the germline J gene fills it in. This chain uses TRBV30 with TRBJ1-1; tentative D call: TRBD1 (5 bases). Germline V CDR1 and CDR2: GTSNPN, SVGIG (reference sequence). The CDR3 loop spans 11 amino acids. The CDR3 region is CAWSLGGLAFF. Partial CDR3 DNA: TGTGCCTGGAGTCTGGGGGGTTTG.

Remarks on this clone: The sequence runs out 3 residues before the end of the CDR3; the remainder is reconstructed from the germline J gene. The chain recombines TRBV25-1 with TRBJ1-6; possible D gene TRBD1, 6 bases. Germline V gene data show CDR1 as MGHDK and CDR2 as SYGVNS. This CDR3 has 14 amino acids. Trimming cost V 8 bases and J 1 base, with 9 bases left between them. The part of the CDR3 DNA that was read is TGTGCCAGCTCAGGGGAATCCTATAATTCACCC. Amino acid sequence: CASSGESYNSP. The whole CDR3 protein reads CASSGESYNSPLHF.

Note on this clone: The read is 3 residues too short to cover the CDR3 end, so that end is filled in from the germline J gene. The rearrangement uses TRBV20-1 and TRBJ1-1; D is possibly TRBD1 (5 bases). The germline CDR1 and CDR2 sequences are DFQATT and SNEGSKA (reference sequence). The CDR3 extends over 14 amino acids. The germline V and J ends were trimmed by 5 bases and 4 bases, with 17 bases remaining between them. Incomplete CDR3 DNA: TGCAGTGCTCCACCCCAGGGTTTTTCCACTGAA. Residues: CSAPPQGFSTE. The complete CDR3 reads CSAPPQGFSTEAFF.

Notes on this clone: The CDR3 extends 3 residues past the end of the read, so its final part is completed from the germline J gene. The chain employs TRBV7-9 and TRBJ1-2; D gene uncertain. Trimming took 5 bases from V and 2 from J, leaving 9 bases between them. Germline V lookup: CDR1 SEHNR, CDR2 FQNEAQ (reference sequence). CDR3 length equals 13 residues. The part of the CDR3 DNA that was read is TGTGCCAGCAGCCCACAGCCAAACTATGGC. This gives the protein CASSPQPNYG. The entire CDR3 protein is CASSPQPNYGYTF.

Comments on this clone: The sequence runs out 3 residues before the end of the CDR3; the remainder is reconstructed from the germline J gene. The chain recombines TRBV5-1 with TRBJ2-6, with D maybe TRBD2 (6 bases). The CDR3 runs to 18 residues. Germline V gene sequence: CDR1 SGHRS, CDR2 YFSETQ. Trimming removed 4 bases at V and 0 bases at J, with 17 bases between. Partial CDR3 DNA: TGCGCCAGCAGCCCGGGGGACTCCAGGAGCTCTGGGGCCAACGTC. Its protein product is CASSPGDSRSSGANV. The whole CDR3 protein is CASSPGDSRSSGANVLTF.

In regard to this clone: The read falls 3 residues short of the CDR3 end, and the missing part is taken from the germline J gene. The chain combines TRBV18 with TRBJ2-3; 7 nucleotides match TRBD1. The trim removed 3 bases at V and 3 bases at J, leaving 6 bases unmatched. The CDR3 runs 15 residues. Germline CDR1 and CDR2: KGHSH and LQKENI. The sequenced CDR3 bases are TGTGCCAGCTCACCTATTAGGGGGCAAACAGATACG. Its protein is CASSPIRGQTDT. The complete CDR3 sequence is CASSPIRGQTDTQYF. The full variable domain, with the rest looked up from reference TRBV18 and TRBJ2-3, is NAGVMQNPRHLVRRRGQEARLRCSPMKGHSHVYWYRQLPEEGLKFMVYLQKENIIDESGMPKERFSAEFPKEGPSILRIQQVVRGDSAAYFCASSPIRGQTDTQYFGPGTRLTVL.

Comment on this clone: The read halts 3 residues ahead of the CDR3 end, with the missing end drawn from the germline J gene. The V gene is TRBV11-2, the J gene TRBJ2-3, with a possible D match to TRBD1 (5 bases). The CDR3 loop spans 14 amino acids. CDR1 is SGHAT and CDR2 is FQNNGV in the germline V gene. V shed 2 bases and J shed 7 bases, with 13 bases lying between them. The DNA read from the CDR3 is TGTGCCAGCAGCTTACGAATTGGGGCAAATACG. Translated: CASSLRIGANT. The CDR3, in full, reads CASSLRIGANTQYF.

Details on this clone: The read terminates 3 residues before the CDR3 end, so the remaining end is supplied by the germline J gene. The chain recombines TRBV19 with TRBJ2-2; D unresolved. The CDR3 runs to 13 residues. Germline V gene sequence: CDR1 LNHDA, CDR2 SQIVND (reference sequence). The DNA read from the CDR3 is TGTGCCAGTAGTGAGGCAGAAAATGAAAAG. This sequence encodes CASSEAENEK. The whole CDR3 protein reads CASSEAENEKLFF.